This T cell receptor (beta chain) appears in the sequencing data of a study of blood T cell repertoires in COVID-19 (dated by TCRdb to the early 2020s). General notes on the study: Samples from collaborators originated in the United States, Italy and Spain and spanned both the acute and convalescent phases of COVID-19. The prospective study material was composed of cDNA or gDNA derived from T cells, B-cell-depleted T cells, or PBMCs. Subjects who had been exposed to COVID-19, were actively infected with it, or had recovered from it provided the deeply sampled blood TCRbeta repertoires that made up the dataset. The repertoires were made available in a free public database intended to serve as a resource for research on the immune response to SARS-CoV-2. The samples were drawn from two sources: the first 160 participants of the ongoing ImmuneRACE study, and 1,254 subjects contributed by 6 global collaborators. Nearly every sample came with metadata listing a de-identified subject ID, COVID-19 status, age in years and sex. HLA class I and class II types, where available, came from metadata supplied by the sample provider rather than from assay-based typing. Results the study describes overall, beyond this receptor: How much clinical and demographic metadata was included differed by source and by participant, and the metadata was provided uncurated.

This clone has a single count. The antigen it binds to is not known. No much larger clone is present one base from it, and per-base qualities are unavailable. Participants in the prospective study were aged roughly 18 to 100 years, lived in about two dozen United States geographic areas, and enrolled through a virtual design. In the prospective study, participants were assigned to cohorts based on the clinical history participants reported in a screening survey and a study questionnaire. Recovered participants in ImmuneRACE Cohort 3 were defined as having two consecutive negative NP/OP PCR tests, clearance from a healthcare professional, or resolution of symptoms. In the prospective study, whole blood, serum and a nasopharyngeal or oropharyngeal swab were collected from each participant by mobile phlebotomists. Participants in the prospective study had the option to provide additional blood draws and questionnaires over a roughly 2-month period. Blood samples from the prospective study were shipped frozen or at room temperature prior to DNA extraction.

TCRbeta CDR3 regions were amplified from genomic DNA by means of the immunoSEQ Assay, a bias-controlled multiplex PCR. For the original study's pipeline: The number of nucleated cells in each sample was estimated from the amplification of reference gene primers within the assay. To quantify the absolute abundance of each unique TCRbeta CDR3 rearrangement, sequence reads were collapsed and filtered. For each sample, productive Simpson clonality was calculated as the square root of Simpson's diversity index over productive rearrangements. TCRdb took this table from immuneACCESS and kept in-frame rearrangements with V and J called. Such tables lack part of the clones; where checked against another copy, unresolved V genes explain under half of the gap, and the rest is unexplained. For V, J and clone size, that table is used; D and trimming come from the DNA. This sample gives roughly 250,000 clones in total; 80% to 90% of them show up just once. The ten largest clones add up to 4.3% of the sample.

At the junction V is shortened by 1 base and J by 1 base, with 8 bases in between. The CDR3 starts with the cysteine, ends with the phenylalanine, and has 14 residues. Left in the record is the CDR3 DNA by itself, 42 bases read in frame from the first base. CDR1 and CDR2, per the germline V gene (reference sequence), are SGHKS and YYEKEE. Sequenced: PBMCs or T cells enriched from blood (not recorded which). Here the chain combines TRBV5-5 and TRBJ2-5; TRBD1 could be the D gene, as 6 bases match. This TCR came from a woman in her 30s who had recovered from COVID-19. Read as DNA, the sequence is TGTGCCAGCAGCTTGACAGGGACCCAAGAGACCCAGTACTTC. This encodes CASSLTGTQETQYF.